This T cell receptor beta chain was recorded in a study of cytomegalovirus exposure and HLA in healthy donors. CDR1 is SGHTA and CDR2 is FQGNSA in the germline V gene. This CDR3 is 15 amino acids long. Trimming left V 0 bases short and J 4 bases short, with 11 bases between. The PCR ran on 60 Vbeta and 13 Jbeta primers. The assay was immunoSEQ multiplex PCR, and TCRdb's table has in-frame clones only and misses some. The repertoire holds a few hundred thousand clones, with almost 80% as singletons. The sequence came from a man aged 18 to 29 in good health and CMV-seronegative. The V call is TRBV7-2, the J call TRBJ2-3; D is possibly TRBD1 (5 bases). Source material: PBMCs. In DNA, the CDR3 is TGTGCCAGCAGCTTAGCGGCAGGGTACGCAGATACGCAGTATTTT. Protein product: CASSLAAGYADTQYF.